The 21 T cell receptor beta chains below were found in one sample sequenced in a study of shared clonotypes between healthy human individuals. Profiled with immunoSEQ multiplex PCR; TCRdb holds only in-frame clones, not every one. The table has 2,100,000 or so clones, 95% seen once; the top ten hold around 0.13%. Source material: naive CD4+ T cells sorted from blood. Indicated subset: CD45RA+ positively selected. These TCRs come from a man aged 18 to 29 in good health.

This clone was recorded only once. The chain uses TRBV5-1 and TRBJ2-5, with a tentative D call TRBD2 (6 bases). This CDR3 is built from 16 residues. V shed 4 bases and J shed 5 bases, with 21 bases lying between them. Germline V gene lookup returns CDR1 SGHRS and CDR2 YFSETQ. The CDR3 loop reads CASSPSLAVDRETQYF. The CDR3 DNA sequence: TGCGCCAGCAGCCCTTCCTTAGCGGTGGACCGGGAGACCCAGTACTTC. Full variable domain (outside the CDR3, taken from reference TRBV5-1 and TRBJ2-5): KAGVTQTPRYLIKTRGQQVTLSCSPISGHRSVSWYQQTPGQGLQFLFEYFSETQRNKGNFPGRFSGRQFSNSRSEMNVSTLELGDSALYLCASSPSLAVDRETQYFGPGTRLLVL.

The chain uses TRBV7-8 and TRBJ2-7, with D unclear. V gave up 1 base and J gave up 3 bases, with 13 bases separating them. Germline CDR1 is SGHVS and CDR2 is FQNEAQ. The CDR3 has 15 amino acids. The CDR3: CASSLGFTWNYEQYF. For the CDR3, the DNA is TGTGCCAGCAGCTTAGGGTTTACCTGGAACTACGAGCAGTACTTC. Supplemented by reference TRBV7-8 and TRBJ2-7, the full variable domain reads GAGVSQSPRYKVAKRGQDVALRCDPISGHVSLFWYQQALGQGPEFLTYFQNEAQLDKSGLPSDRFFAERPEGSVSTLKIQRTQQEDSAVYLCASSLGFTWNYEQYFGPGTRLTVT.

This chain uses TRBV5-5 with TRBJ2-7, with 7 positions matching TRBD1. Germline V CDR1 and CDR2: SGHKS, YYEKEE (reference sequence). The CDR3 length is 15 residues. V gave up 6 bases and J gave up 2 bases; unmatched junction bases: 11. The CDR3 DNA follows: TGTGCCAGCACCCTCTCCGGGACAGACACCTACGAGCAGTACTTC. Amino acid sequence: CASTLSGTDTYEQYF.

This clone occurred a few times. The CDR3 reads CASSESLRGYGYTF. CDR3 nucleotides: TGTGCCAGCAGTGAATCACTGAGGGGCTATGGCTACACCTTC. This sequence joins TRBV25-1 and TRBJ1-2; D may be TRBD1 (5 bases). The germline V gene has CDR1 MGHDK and CDR2 SYGVNS. The CDR3 consists of 14 residues. Trimming shortened V by 1 base and J by 4 bases, and 10 bases separated the two germline ends.

Worth noting for this clone: Other DNA variants within this sample encode the same CDR3. This chain connects TRBV5-1 to TRBJ2-3; 8 nucleotides line up with TRBD1. The germline CDR1 and CDR2 sequences are SGHRS and YFSETQ. The CDR3 runs to 14 residues. J lost 2 bases, V lost 4 bases, and 3 bases had no gene match. CDR3 loop: CASSPGQDTDTQYF. The CDR3 nucleotides are TGCGCCAGCAGCCCGGGACAGGACACAGATACGCAGTATTTT.

The chain links TRBV7-2 to TRBJ1-1; 11 bases fit TRBD1. The junction had 4 bases not matched to a gene; V was cut back by 5 bases and J by 8 bases. Germline CDR1 reads SGHTA; CDR2 reads FQGNSA. This CDR3 contains 13 residues. CDR3 loop: CASSMDRGQEAFF. CDR3 in DNA: TGTGCCAGCAGCATGGACAGGGGGCAGGAAGCTTTCTTT.

The V gene is TRBV19, the J gene TRBJ2-2; tentative D call: TRBD1 (6 bases). V was clipped by 6 bases and J by 2 bases, with 13 bases between them. CDR3 size: 15 residues. The germline gives CDR1 LNHDA, CDR2 SQIVND (reference sequence). CDR3 sequence (DNA): TGTGCCAGTAGGCAGGGGCCCGCAAACACCGGGGAGCTGTTTTTT. This sequence encodes CASRQGPANTGELFF.

This clone appeared once. The chain recombines TRBV10-3 with TRBJ1-1; no clear D. V was clipped by 3 bases and J by 7 bases, with 9 bases between them. The CDR3 loop spans 12 amino acids. The germline CDR1 and CDR2 sequences are ENHRY and SYGVKD. CDR3 protein: CAISDGTLEAFF. The CDR3 DNA reads as TGTGCCATCAGTGACGGAACCCTTGAAGCTTTCTTT.

The V gene is TRBV7-9, the J gene TRBJ2-1; the D gene is possibly TRBD1 (5 bases). Trimming left V 1 base short and J 0 bases short, with 10 bases between. From germline, CDR1 is SEHNR and CDR2 FQNEAQ (reference sequence). This CDR3 comprises 16 residues. The CDR3 DNA reads as TGTGCCAGCAGCTTAGGACAGACGAGCTCCTACAATGAGCAGTTCTTC. It yields the protein CASSLGQTSSYNEQFF.

The gene calls are TRBV6-5 and TRBJ2-2; D tentatively fits TRBD1 or TRBD2 (7 bases each). This CDR3 has 15 residues. V lost 5 bases and J lost 4, with 14 bases in between. Per the germline V gene, CDR1 is MNHEY and CDR2 is SVGAGI. CDR3 sequence reads: CASSRRGGFTGELFF. CDR3 nucleotides: TGTGCCAGCAGTCGCAGGGGGGGCTTCACCGGGGAGCTGTTTTTT.

V usage is TRBV18 and J usage is TRBJ2-4; no firm D call. This CDR3 is built from 16 residues. Looked up from germline, CDR1 is KGHSH and CDR2 is LQKENI. Trimming took 0 bases from V and 0 from J, leaving 9 bases between them. The CDR3 bases are TGTGCCAGCTCACCACCCGTTCTACTAGCCAAAAACATTCAGTACTTC. It is translated as CASSPPVLLAKNIQYF.

V is TRBV7-8 and J is TRBJ2-6; D ambiguous. The germline V gene encodes CDR1 SGHVS and CDR2 FQNEAQ. V lost 5 bases and J lost 0, with 17 bases in between. This CDR3 spans 18 amino acids. CDR3 sequence (DNA): TGTGCCAGCAGCCTCCGGGCAGTGGTGGTCTCTGGGGCCAACGTCCTGACTTTC. This gives the protein CASSLRAVVVSGANVLTF. The full variable domain, rest sourced from reference TRBV7-8 and TRBJ2-6, is GAGVSQSPRYKVAKRGQDVALRCDPISGHVSLFWYQQALGQGPEFLTYFQNEAQLDKSGLPSDRFFAERPEGSVSTLKIQRTQQEDSAVYLCASSLRAVVVSGANVLTFGAGSRLTVL.

The chain combines TRBV10-3 with TRBJ2-1; D may be TRBD1 or TRBD2 (5 bases each). The CDR3 contains 13 residues. The germline gives CDR1 ENHRY, CDR2 SYGVKD. Deletions cut 7 bases from V and 4 bases from J, with 11 bases between. In DNA, the CDR3 is TGTGCCATCACTGGGGACGTATACAATGAGCAGTTCTTC. Protein product: CAITGDVYNEQFF.

The V and J genes are TRBV7-2 and TRBJ1-6, with D perhaps matching TRBD1 (6 bases). Germline CDR1 and CDR2: SGHTA and FQGNSA. This CDR3 contains 17 residues. The V end lost 5 bases, the J end lost 0 bases, and 14 bases lay between the germline ends. Written as DNA, the CDR3 is TGTGCCAGCAGCCGACCGGGGGGCGGCTCCTATAATTCACCCCTCCACTTT. Protein sequence: CASSRPGGGSYNSPLHF.

As concerns this clone: This sample includes further DNA sequences coding for the same CDR3. This chain connects TRBV7-9 to TRBJ1-1; TRBD1 might be the D (6 bases). This CDR3 has 15 amino acids. Trimming removed 1 base at V and 0 bases at J, with 9 bases between. The germline gives CDR1 SEHNR, CDR2 FQNEAQ (reference sequence). The CDR3: CASSLGGTLNTEAFF. CDR3 nucleotides: TGTGCCAGCAGCTTAGGCGGGACACTGAACACTGAAGCTTTCTTT.

For this clone: The same CDR3 also results from other DNA sequences found in this sample. The chain links TRBV5-1 to TRBJ2-3, with TRBD1 identical over 8 bases. CDR1 is SGHRS and CDR2 is YFSETQ in the germline V gene. V was clipped by 0 bases and J by 5 bases; unmatched bases: 2. This CDR3 is 14 amino acids long. Here the CDR3 DNA reads TGCGCCAGCAGCTTGGGTGACAGGGGAGATACGCAGTATTTT. It yields the protein CASSLGDRGDTQYF.

As to this clone: The sample contains more than one DNA sequence encoding this CDR3. The chain uses TRBV9 and TRBJ2-5; 9 bases align to TRBD1. V lost 0 bases to trimming and J lost 3 bases; unmatched junction nucleotides: 3. The V gene's germline CDR1 is SGDLS and CDR2 YYNGEE. This CDR3 is 15 amino acids long. CDR3 coding DNA: TGTGCCAGCAGCGTAGATACAGGGGGCAAAGAGACCCAGTACTTC. Encoded protein: CASSVDTGGKETQYF.

V gene TRBV4-1 combines with J gene TRBJ2-2; D not certain. Trimming took off 0 bases at V and 0 bases at J, with 11 bases between the two ends. This CDR3 has 17 amino acids. Per germline, CDR1 MGHRA and CDR2 YSYEKL. The CDR3 nucleotides read TGCGCCAGCAGCCAAGATTCGAGTTCTGCGAACACCGGGGAGCTGTTTTTT. As protein: CASSQDSSSANTGELFF.

The chain uses TRBV7-2 and TRBJ2-1, with D perhaps assigned TRBD1 or TRBD2 (5 bases each). Trimming cost V 6 bases and J 5 bases, with 17 bases left between them. This CDR3 has 15 amino acids. The germline V gene has CDR1 SGHTA and CDR2 FQGNSA. The CDR3 region is CASSPGWRGDNEQFF. The CDR3, as DNA: TGTGCCAGCAGTCCTGGGTGGAGAGGGGACAATGAGCAGTTCTTC. Supplemented by reference TRBV7-2 and TRBJ2-1, the full variable domain reads GAGVSQSPSNKVTEKGKDVELRCDPISGHTALYWYRQSLGQGLEFLIYFQGNSAPDKSGLPSDRFSAERTGGSVSTLTIQRTQQEDSAVYLCASSPGWRGDNEQFFGPGTRLTVL.

This chain uses TRBV2 with TRBJ1-5; D call uncertain. V was cut by 8 bases and J by 4 bases, with 15 bases left in between. Germline assignment: CDR1 SNHLY and CDR2 FYNNEI. The length of the CDR3 is 14 residues. CDR3 residues: CASRAETGNQPQHF. The CDR3 DNA is TGTGCCAGCCGAGCGGAGACTGGGAATCAGCCCCAGCATTTT.

A single count supports this clone. Within the sample, other DNA sequences also encode this same CDR3. The chain combines TRBV29-1 with TRBJ2-3; D is unresolved. CDR3 size: 12 residues. Germline V gene lookup returns CDR1 SQVTM and CDR2 ANQGSEA. Trimming removed 2 bases at V and 4 bases at J, with 7 bases between. The DNA of the CDR3 is TGCAGCGTTGAACATGGGGCAGATACGCAGTATTTT. Translation: CSVEHGADTQYF.